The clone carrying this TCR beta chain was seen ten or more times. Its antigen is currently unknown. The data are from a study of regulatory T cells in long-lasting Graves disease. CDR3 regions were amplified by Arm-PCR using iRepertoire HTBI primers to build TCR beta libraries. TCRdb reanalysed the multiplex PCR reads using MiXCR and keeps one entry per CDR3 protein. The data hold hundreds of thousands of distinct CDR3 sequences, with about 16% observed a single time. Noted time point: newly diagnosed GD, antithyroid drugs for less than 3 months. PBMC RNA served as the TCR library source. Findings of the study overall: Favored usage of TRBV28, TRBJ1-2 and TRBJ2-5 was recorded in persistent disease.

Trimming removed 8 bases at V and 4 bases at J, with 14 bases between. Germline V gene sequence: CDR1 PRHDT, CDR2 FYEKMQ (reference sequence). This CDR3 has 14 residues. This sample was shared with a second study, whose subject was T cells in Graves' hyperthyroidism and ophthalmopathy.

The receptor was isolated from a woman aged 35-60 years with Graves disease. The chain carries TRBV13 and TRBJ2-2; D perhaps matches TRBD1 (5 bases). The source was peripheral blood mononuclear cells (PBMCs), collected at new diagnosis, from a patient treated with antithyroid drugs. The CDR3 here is CASGARVRTGELFF. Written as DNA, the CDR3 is TGTGCCAGCGGGGCAAGGGTGCGCACCGGGGAGCTGTTTTTT.